This paragraph covers one TCR beta chain sequence. What it binds is unknown. For the second PCR, which ran for 7 to 11 cycles, a sample-barcoded 5' primer and a J-beta primer mix were used. Each cDNA molecule was tagged by a template-switch adaptor that had 12 random nucleotides. Using its own MiXCR run on the 5' RACE reads, TCRdb lists one record per CDR3 protein. The table lists some 920,000 distinct CDR3 sequences, approximately 50% of them singletons. This entry is derived from a study of blood T cells in healthy people across ages. General observations from the study: Older age coincided with a roughly linear decline in TCR beta diversity per million T cells.

The authors extracted at least 5 micrograms of total RNA per sample. The V and J ends lost 0 bases and 11 bases, in that order; junction bases with no gene match: 15. This CDR3 region has 16 residues. Germline V gene lookup returns CDR1 SEHNR and CDR2 FQNEAQ (reference sequence). Sequencing input: blood. This sequence joins TRBV7-9 and TRBJ2-5, with 7 positions matching TRBD2. This TCR was sampled from a woman aged 60 to 75 in good health. The CDR3 nucleotides are TGTGCCAGCAGCTTAGCGCTTCTGCGGGAGAAGCATGAGCAGTACTTC. Amino acids: CASSLALLREKHEQYF.